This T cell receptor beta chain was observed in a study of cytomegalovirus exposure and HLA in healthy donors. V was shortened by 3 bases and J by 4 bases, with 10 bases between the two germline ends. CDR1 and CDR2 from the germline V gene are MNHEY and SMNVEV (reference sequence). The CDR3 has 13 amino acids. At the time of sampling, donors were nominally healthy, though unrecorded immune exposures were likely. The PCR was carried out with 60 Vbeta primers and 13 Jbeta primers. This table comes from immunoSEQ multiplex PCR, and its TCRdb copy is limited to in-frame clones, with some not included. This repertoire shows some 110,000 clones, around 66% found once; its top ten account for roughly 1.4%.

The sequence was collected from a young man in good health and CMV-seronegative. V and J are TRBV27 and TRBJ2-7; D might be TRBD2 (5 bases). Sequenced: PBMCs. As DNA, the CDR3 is TGTGCCAGCAGTTTCATATCGGGGTACGAGCAGTACTTC. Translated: CASSFISGYEQYF.